The 25 T cell receptor beta chains presented below share a single source sample, sequenced in a study of molecular identifiers for immune sequencing clone quantification. TCRdb fed the PCR reads into MiXCR, producing one record per CDR3 protein. Of tens of thousands of distinct CDR3 sequences detected, less than 20% appear once; the ten largest clones hold about 6.6%. The material sequenced was naive CD8+ T cells from blood, with Jurkat cell RNA spiked in. Subset of the sample: FACS-sorted CD8+CD4-CCR7+CD45RA+ naive T cells. These receptor sequences come from a human donor in good health. Some libraries in this study had Jurkat cell RNA spiked in.

Worth noting for this clonotype: Likely a read error: the CDR3 ends without its conserved phenylalanine or tryptophan. The chain uses TRBV28 and TRBJ2-1; 7 bases map to TRBD2. Germline V gene sequence: CDR1 MDHEN, CDR2 SYDVKM. The V segment lost 6 bases and the J segment 8 bases; nucleotides outside the gene matches: 16. CDR3 size: 16 residues. In DNA form, the CDR3 reads TGTGCCAGCAGCTCCAGACTAGCCATACAGTATGATGAGCAGTTCTGC. It codes for CASSSRLAIQYDEQFC.

V gene TRBV20-1 combines with J gene TRBJ2-7; TRBD1 might be the D (7 bases). Germline lookup yields CDR1 DFQATT and CDR2 SNEGSKA (reference sequence). The CDR3 has 13 amino acids. Trimming took off 6 bases at V and 7 bases at J, with 19 bases between the two ends. The CDR3 reads CSAQGGGPWEQYF. Here the CDR3 DNA reads TGCAGTGCCCAGGGGGGAGGTCCCTGGGAGCAGTACTTC.

In this sample, this clonotype turned up many times. The V gene is TRBV6-2 or TRBV6-3, the J gene TRBJ1-5, with D maybe TRBD1 (6 bases). CDR3 length equals 15 residues. The germline V and J ends were trimmed by 1 base and 1 base, with 8 bases remaining between them. The germline CDR1 and CDR2 sequences are MNHEY and SVGEGT. The CDR3 loop is CASSYLQGSNQPQHF. CDR3 DNA sequence: TGTGCCAGCAGTTACTTGCAGGGGAGCAATCAGCCCCAGCATTTT.

This clonotype has just a few counts. At one boundary the junction diverges from the germline segment, which might be a read error. The chain employs TRBV10-3 and TRBJ1-2; a weak D match, TRBD1 (5 bases). Germline CDR1 and CDR2: ENHRY and SYGVKD. The CDR3 consists of 14 residues. CDR3 sequence reads: CAISPEGFDYGYTF. The CDR3 region has the DNA TGTGCCATCAGTCCGGAGGGGTTTGACTATGGCTACACCTTT.

As to this clonotype: A much larger clone lies one base from this, so it may be a read error. V is TRBV28 and J is TRBJ2-5; D remains ambiguous. Germline CDR1 is MDHEN and CDR2 is SYDVKM. The CDR3 loop spans 12 amino acids. Written as DNA, the CDR3 is TGTGCCAGCAGCCCCCCTGAAGAGACCCAGCACTTC. It yields the protein CASSPPEETQHF.

This clonotype was counted at least ten times. CDR3 sequence: CASSFPGQAFNEQFF. CDR3 nucleotides: TGTGCCAGCAGCTTTCCGGGACAGGCGTTTAATGAGCAGTTCTTC. The chain combines TRBV7-2 with TRBJ2-1, with 8 positions matching TRBD1. The junction had 8 bases not matched to a gene; V was cut back by 3 bases and J by 7 bases. The CDR3 covers 15 residues. The V gene's germline CDR1 is SGHTA and CDR2 FQGNSA.

This clonotype was observed at least ten times. The J gene is TRBJ1-2, the V gene TRBV28; D call uncertain. V was cut by 4 bases and J by 4 bases, with 10 bases left in between. The CDR3 sequence is 13 residues long. Germline CDR1 and CDR2: MDHEN and SYDVKM. The chain's CDR3 is CASSYYSPYGYTF. The CDR3 nucleotides read TGTGCCAGCAGTTACTACAGTCCCTATGGCTACACCTTC.

At least ten counts were recorded for this clonotype. This chain joins TRBV7-2 and TRBJ2-5; D may be TRBD2 (5 bases). Germline V gene data show CDR1 as SGHTA and CDR2 as FQGNSA. Trimming removed 0 bases at V and 4 bases at J, with 21 bases between. The CDR3 has 18 residues. CDR3 nucleotide sequence: TGTGCCAGCAGCTTAGCGGGGAGAACGGAGATGGTCGGAGAGACCCAGTACTTC. Translating it yields CASSLAGRTEMVGETQYF.

The rearrangement links TRBV2 to TRBJ2-3; the D gene is possibly TRBD1 (6 bases). The CDR3 spans 15 residues. Trimming removed 6 bases from V and 2 bases from J, with 15 bases in between. Looked up from germline, CDR1 is SNHLY and CDR2 is FYNNEI. The CDR3 protein is CASRDSLAVTDTQYF. Here the CDR3 DNA reads TGTGCCAGCAGGGACAGTCTGGCGGTCACAGATACGCAGTATTTT.

This clonotype was counted ten times or more. This rearrangement joins TRBV6-6 to TRBJ2-7, with a possible D match to TRBD1 (6 bases). Germline loops: CDR1 MNHNY, CDR2 SVGAGI (reference sequence). The CDR3 consists of 14 residues. V was shortened by 2 bases and J by 2 bases, with 10 bases between the two germline ends. This CDR3 is CASSYVGQPYEQYF. The DNA of the CDR3 is TGTGCCAGCAGTTACGTGGGACAACCCTACGAGCAGTACTTC.

Turning to this clonotype: Since no conserved phenylalanine or tryptophan closes the CDR3, a read error is the likely cause. The V call is TRBV28, the J call TRBJ2-6, with a weak D call TRBD1 (5 bases). Trimming stripped 3 bases from V and 2 bases from J, with 8 bases between. Germline-derived CDR1 and CDR2 are MDHEN and SYDVKM. The CDR3 length is 15 residues. CDR3 sequence reads: CASSFRVPGANVLTL. In DNA, the CDR3 is TGTGCCAGCAGTTTCAGGGTCCCTGGGGCCAACGTCCTGACTCTC.

In its sample, this clonotype was seen many times. The V and J genes are TRBV11-2 and TRBJ2-1, with 7 bases matching TRBD1. The germline gives CDR1 SGHAT, CDR2 FQNNGV. The CDR3 has 13 amino acids. Losses at the gene ends were 5 bases for V and 7 bases for J; bases not matched to a gene: 5. As DNA, the CDR3 is TGTGCCAGCAGCAAGGGGACAGTAAATGAGCAGTTCTTC. Protein sequence: CASSKGTVNEQFF.

At least ten counts were recorded for this clonotype. The chain has TRBV4-1 and TRBJ2-5, with 7 bases aligning to TRBD1. CDR1 and CDR2 (germline): MGHRA, YSYEKL. The CDR3 is made up of 15 amino acids. The V segment lost 4 bases and the J segment 4 bases; nucleotides outside the gene matches: 9. DNA of the CDR3: TGCGCCAGCAGCCGGGGGACGACAGGGATAGAGACCCAGTACTTC. Amino acid sequence: CASSRGTTGIETQYF.

The table lists this clonotype with many counts. This chain uses TRBV12-3 or TRBV12-4 with TRBJ2-7; TRBD1 matches 11 bases. The CDR3 covers 13 residues. After removal of 3 bases from V and 7 bases from J, the junction contained 2 bases not matched to a gene. The CDR3 bases are TGTGCCAGCAGTTTCGGGACAGGGGGGGAGCAGTACTTC. This codes for CASSFGTGGEQYF.

At least ten counts were recorded for this clonotype. The CDR3 sequence: CSARDILRGGPSRFYEQFF. The CDR3 DNA reads as TGCAGTGCTAGAGACATTCTACGGGGAGGGCCCTCCCGCTTTTATGAGCAGTTCTTC. The genes are TRBV20-1 and TRBJ2-1; 7 bases line up with TRBD2. Germline V gene data show CDR1 as DFQATT and CDR2 as SNEGSKA (reference sequence). V dropped 0 bases and J dropped 8; count of bases not matched to a gene: 22. The CDR3 extends over 19 amino acids.

This clonotype was counted many times. The chain recombines TRBV6-5 with TRBJ2-1; 11 bases map to TRBD2. V shed 11 bases and J 6 bases; nucleotides not matched to a gene: 9. The CDR3 has 14 amino acids. Germline CDR1 MNHEY, CDR2 SVGAGI. The CDR3 coding sequence is TGTGCCGCCAGCGGGCTAGCGGGAGGCAATGAGCAGTTCTTC. This codes for CAASGLAGGNEQFF.

In this sample, this clonotype turned up many times. This chain uses TRBV4-1 with TRBJ2-5, with TRBD1 matching 9 bases. There are 16 residues in the CDR3. Germline trimming cut 3 bases from V and 5 bases from J; bases unmatched to any gene: 10. CDR1 and CDR2 from the germline V gene are MGHRA and YSYEKL. CDR3 nucleotides: TGCGCCAGCAGCCATCCCCGGGACAGGGCGTCGGAGACCCAGTACTTC. It specifies CASSHPRDRASETQYF.

This clonotype appeared many times. In DNA form, the CDR3 reads TGCAGTGCAGATGGACAGGGAGTTCCTAATGAGCAGTTCTTC. Amino acids: CSADGQGVPNEQFF. The chain employs TRBV20-1 and TRBJ2-1, with 8 bases aligning to TRBD1. The germline V gene encodes CDR1 DFQATT and CDR2 SNEGSKA (reference sequence). The ends lost 6 bases at V and 7 bases at J; junction bases unmatched: 11. The CDR3 totals 14 residues.

The chain has TRBV20-1 and TRBJ2-1, with a weak D call TRBD2 (5 bases). CDR3 size: 13 residues. V gave up 5 bases and J gave up 7 bases, with 15 bases separating them. Germline V lookup: CDR1 DFQATT, CDR2 SNEGSKA (reference sequence). The DNA for the CDR3 is TGCAGTGCTGGGATCTGGAGGAGGAATGAGCAGTTCTTC. It translates to CSAGIWRRNEQFF.

To note about this clonotype: This sequence may be a read error, since a much larger clone differs from it by one base. This chain connects TRBV15 to TRBJ2-1; tentatively, D is TRBD1 (5 bases). V was clipped by 1 base and J by 4 bases, with 11 bases between them. This CDR3 spans 15 amino acids. CDR1 and CDR2 (germline): LNHNV, YYDKDF (reference sequence). The CDR3 here is CATSRAEQVYNEQFF. CDR3 sequence (DNA): TGTGCCACCAGCAGAGCGGAACAGGTTTACAATGAGCAGTTCTTC.

This clonotype was seen repeatedly, ten times or more. DNA of the CDR3: TGTGCCAGCAGCCAACAGGGGCTTTCACCCCTCCACTTT. Translated, it gives CASSQQGLSPLHF. This sequence joins TRBV12-3 or TRBV12-4 and TRBJ1-6; 7 bases align to TRBD1. This CDR3 comprises 13 residues. V dropped 6 bases and J dropped 9; count of bases not matched to a gene: 5.

This clonotype was recorded a few times. This chain links TRBV6-2 or TRBV6-3 with TRBJ2-7; 7 positions agree with TRBD1. The CDR3 spans 15 residues. Germline-derived CDR1 and CDR2 are MNHEY and SVGEGT. Trimming took 6 bases from V and 3 from J; bases not matched to a gene: 11. CDR3 nucleotides: TGTGCCAGCAGCCCCTCCGGGACAGAACTCTACGAGCAGTACTTC. Protein product: CASSPSGTELYEQYF.

The table lists this clonotype with a few counts. J is TRBJ1-2 and V is TRBV24-1; D is unresolved. V lost 5 bases and J 4 bases, leaving 13 bases between the germline ends. Per germline, CDR1 KGHDR and CDR2 SFDVKD. This CDR3 spans 14 amino acids. CDR3 coding DNA: TGTGCCACCAGTGGGGCAGGTTTTGGCTATGGCTACACCTTC. Translation: CATSGAGFGYGYTF.

This clonotype occurred many times. The V and J genes are TRBV28 and TRBJ2-3, with TRBD2 matching 10 bases. V dropped 5 bases and J dropped 0; count of bases not matched to a gene: 5. Germline CDR1 is MDHEN and CDR2 is SYDVKM. The CDR3 is made up of 16 amino acids. The CDR3 DNA follows: TGTGCCAGCAGTCGTTTACTAGCGGGAAGCACAGATACGCAGTATTTT. It is translated as CASSRLLAGSTDTQYF.

CDR3 DNA: TGTGCCAGCAGCTTCGGCAGCTATAATTCACCCCTCCACTTT. The encoded protein is CASSFGSYNSPLHF. The chain links TRBV13 to TRBJ1-6, with D hard to call. CDR3 length equals 14 residues. Trimming pared 3 bases from V and 3 bases from J, leaving 6 bases between. CDR1 and CDR2 from the germline V gene are PRHDT and FYEKMQ (reference sequence).